This T cell receptor (beta chain) derives from a study of T-cell reconstitution after alpha-beta-depleted transplantation in children. This sample's TCRbeta library carried unique molecular identifier barcodes. In TCRdb, the PCR reads were re-called with MiXCR into one record per CDR3 protein. This sample has fewer than 1 million distinct CDR3 sequences; around 17% occur once, and the top ten carry approximately 5%. Only a few counts were recorded for this clonotype. Its antigen is as yet unknown. Study outcomes and limitations: A year had passed since transplant, and T-cell counts and diversity by then came mostly from newly produced T cells. Two months or so post-transplant, alpha-beta T cells reportedly derived from several hundred expanded graft clones. Surviving recipient T cells and thymic progenitors produced the high day-60 TCRbeta diversity seen in some patients.

The TCR originated in a male patient between 10 and 17 years old who had a stem cell transplant for acute lymphoblastic leukemia, so the T cells may come from the graft donor. The specimen comprised PBMCs, mostly from graft donor cells, sampled 360 days after TCRalphabeta/CD19-depleted stem cell transplant.

CDR3 amino acids: CAWEPGLAVYEQYF. For the CDR3, the DNA is TGTGCCTGGGAGCCGGGACTAGCCGTCTACGAGCAGTACTTC. V gene TRBV30 combines with J gene TRBJ2-7, with TRBD2 matching over 9 bases. The CDR3 runs to 14 residues. Trimming removed 5 bases from V and 3 bases from J; junction bases left unmatched: 8. Germline V lookup: CDR1 GTSNPN, CDR2 SVGIG (reference sequence).